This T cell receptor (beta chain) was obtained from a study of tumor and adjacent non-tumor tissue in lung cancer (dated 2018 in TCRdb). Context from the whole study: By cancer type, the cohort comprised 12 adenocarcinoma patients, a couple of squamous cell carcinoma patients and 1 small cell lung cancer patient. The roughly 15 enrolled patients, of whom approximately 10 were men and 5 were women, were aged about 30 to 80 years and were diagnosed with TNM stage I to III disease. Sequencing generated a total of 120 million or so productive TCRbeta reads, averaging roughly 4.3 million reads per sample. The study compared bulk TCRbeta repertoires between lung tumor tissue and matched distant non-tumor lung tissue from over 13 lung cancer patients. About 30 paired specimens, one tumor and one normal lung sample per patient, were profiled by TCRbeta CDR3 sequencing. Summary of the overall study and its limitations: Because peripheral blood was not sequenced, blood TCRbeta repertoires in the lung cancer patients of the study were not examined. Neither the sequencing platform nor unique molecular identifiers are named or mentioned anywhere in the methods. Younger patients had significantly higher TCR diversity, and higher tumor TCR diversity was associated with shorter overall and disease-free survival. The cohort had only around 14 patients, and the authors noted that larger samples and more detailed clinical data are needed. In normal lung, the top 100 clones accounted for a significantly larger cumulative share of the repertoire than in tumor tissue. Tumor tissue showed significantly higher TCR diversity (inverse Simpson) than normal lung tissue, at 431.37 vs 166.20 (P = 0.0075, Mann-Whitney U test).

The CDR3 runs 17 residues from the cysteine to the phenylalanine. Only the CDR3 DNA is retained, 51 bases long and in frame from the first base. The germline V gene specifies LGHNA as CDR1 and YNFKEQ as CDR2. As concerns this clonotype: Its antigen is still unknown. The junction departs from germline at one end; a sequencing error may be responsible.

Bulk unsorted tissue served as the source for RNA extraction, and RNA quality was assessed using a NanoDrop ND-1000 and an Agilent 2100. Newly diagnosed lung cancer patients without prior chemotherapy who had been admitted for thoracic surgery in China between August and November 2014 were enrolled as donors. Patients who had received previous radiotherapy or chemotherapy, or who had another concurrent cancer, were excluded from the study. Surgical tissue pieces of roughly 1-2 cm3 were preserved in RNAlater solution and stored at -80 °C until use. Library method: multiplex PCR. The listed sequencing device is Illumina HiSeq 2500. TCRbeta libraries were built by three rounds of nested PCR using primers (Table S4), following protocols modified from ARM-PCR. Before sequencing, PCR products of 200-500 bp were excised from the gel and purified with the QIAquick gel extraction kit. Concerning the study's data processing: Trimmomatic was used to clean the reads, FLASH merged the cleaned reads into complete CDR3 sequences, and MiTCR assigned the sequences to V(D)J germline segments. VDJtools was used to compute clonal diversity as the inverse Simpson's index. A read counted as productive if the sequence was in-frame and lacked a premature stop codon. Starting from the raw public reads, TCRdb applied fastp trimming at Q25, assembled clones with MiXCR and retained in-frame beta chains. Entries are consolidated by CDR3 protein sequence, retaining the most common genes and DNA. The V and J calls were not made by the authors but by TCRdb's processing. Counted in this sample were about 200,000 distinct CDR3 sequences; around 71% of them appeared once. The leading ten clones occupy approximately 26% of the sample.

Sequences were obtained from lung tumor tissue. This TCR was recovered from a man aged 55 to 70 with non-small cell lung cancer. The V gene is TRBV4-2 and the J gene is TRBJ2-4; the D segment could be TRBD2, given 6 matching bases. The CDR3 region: CARSPRAGGGAKNIQYF. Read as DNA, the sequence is TGTGCCAGGAGCCCCCGTGCGGGCGGAGGGGCCAAAAACATTCAGTACTTC.